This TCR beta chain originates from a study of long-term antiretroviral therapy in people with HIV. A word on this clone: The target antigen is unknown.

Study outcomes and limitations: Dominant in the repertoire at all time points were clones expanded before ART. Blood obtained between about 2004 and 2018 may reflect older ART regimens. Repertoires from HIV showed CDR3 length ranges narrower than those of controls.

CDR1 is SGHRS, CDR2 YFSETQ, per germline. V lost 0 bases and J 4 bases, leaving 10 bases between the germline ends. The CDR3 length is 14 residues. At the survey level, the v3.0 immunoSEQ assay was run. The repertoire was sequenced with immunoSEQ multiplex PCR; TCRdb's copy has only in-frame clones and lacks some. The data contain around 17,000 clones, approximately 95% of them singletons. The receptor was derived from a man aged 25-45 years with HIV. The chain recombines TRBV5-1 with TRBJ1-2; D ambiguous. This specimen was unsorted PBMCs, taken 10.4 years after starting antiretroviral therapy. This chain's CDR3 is CASSLEGGVYGYTF. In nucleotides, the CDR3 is TGCGCCAGCAGCTTGGAGGGCGGAGTCTATGGCTACACCTTC.